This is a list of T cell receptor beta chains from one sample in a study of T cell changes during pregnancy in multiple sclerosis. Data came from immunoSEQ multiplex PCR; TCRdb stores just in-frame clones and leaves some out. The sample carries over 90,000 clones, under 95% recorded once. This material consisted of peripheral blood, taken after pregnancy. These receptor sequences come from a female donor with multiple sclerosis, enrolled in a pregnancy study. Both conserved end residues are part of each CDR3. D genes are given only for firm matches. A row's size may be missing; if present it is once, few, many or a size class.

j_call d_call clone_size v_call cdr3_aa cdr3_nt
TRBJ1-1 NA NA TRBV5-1 CASSLVQGNTEAFF TGCGCCAGCAGCTTGGTTCAGGGGAACACTGAAGCTTTCTTT
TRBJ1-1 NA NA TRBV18 CASSLQGITEAFF TGTGCCAGCTCATTACAGGGTATCACTGAAGCTTTCTTT
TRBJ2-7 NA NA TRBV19 CASSFTGFAGDEQYF TGTGCCAGTAGCTTTACCGGGTTCGCTGGCGACGAGCAGTACTTC
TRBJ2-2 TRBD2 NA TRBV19 CASSTGTSGPGTGELFF TGTGCCAGTAGTACCGGGACTAGCGGACCTGGCACCGGGGAGCTGTTTTTT
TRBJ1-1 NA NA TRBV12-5 CASGLQGLGAFF TGTGCTAGTGGACTTCAGGGGCTGGGGGCTTTCTTT
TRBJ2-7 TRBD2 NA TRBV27 CASSWAGGLSYEQYF TGTGCCAGCAGTTGGGCGGGAGGGCTCTCTTACGAGCAGTACTTC
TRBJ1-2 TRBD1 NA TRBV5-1 CASSPGTGPGGSYGYTF TGCGCCAGCAGCCCCGGGACAGGGCCCGGGGGGAGCTATGGCTACACCTTC
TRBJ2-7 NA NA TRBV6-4 CASSDLRHGNYEQYF TGTGCCAGCAGTGACTTACGACACGGCAACTACGAGCAGTACTTC
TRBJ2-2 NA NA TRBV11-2 CASSLAAGASTGELFF TGTGCCAGCAGCTTAGCGGCAGGGGCTAGCACCGGGGAGCTGTTTTTT
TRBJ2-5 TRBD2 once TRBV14 CASSQVSWRREGETQYF TGTGCCAGCAGCCAAGTATCGTGGAGGAGGGAGGGGGAGACCCAGTACTTC
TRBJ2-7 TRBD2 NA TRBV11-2 CASSLDQERGTYEQYF TGTGCCAGCAGCTTAGATCAGGAGCGGGGGACCTACGAGCAGTACTTC
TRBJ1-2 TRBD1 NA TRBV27 CASSSQGYYGYTF TGTGCCAGCAGTTCACAGGGGTACTATGGCTACACCTTC
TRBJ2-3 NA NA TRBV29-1 CSVEQGPDTQYF TGCAGCGTTGAACAGGGGCCAGATACGCAGTATTTT
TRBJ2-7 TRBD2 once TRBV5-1 CASSFGLAGTYEQYF TGCGCCAGCAGCTTCGGCCTAGCGGGAACTTACGAGCAGTACTTC
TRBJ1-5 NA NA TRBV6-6 CASRWLSNQPQHF TGTGCCAGCAGGTGGCTCAGCAATCAGCCCCAGCATTTT
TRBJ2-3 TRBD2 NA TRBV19 CASSALAVSTDTQYF TGTGCCAGTAGTGCCCTAGCGGTAAGCACAGATACGCAGTATTTT
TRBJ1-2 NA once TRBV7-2 CASSLENRVDYGYTF TGTGCCAGCAGCTTAGAGAACAGGGTGGACTATGGCTACACCTTC
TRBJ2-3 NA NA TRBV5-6 CASSLAETGSTDTQYF TGTGCCAGCAGCTTGGCGGAGACAGGAAGCACAGATACGCAGTATTTT
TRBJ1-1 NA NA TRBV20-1 CSAPRTEEAFF TGCAGTGCTCCCCGGACAGAAGAAGCTTTCTTT
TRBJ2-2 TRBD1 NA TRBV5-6 CASSSGGTGELFF TGTGCCAGCAGCTCAGGGGGTACCGGGGAGCTGTTTTTT